This entry lists 2 T cell receptor beta chains sequenced from one sample in a study of shared clonotypes between healthy human individuals. The table came from immunoSEQ multiplex PCR; TCRdb's copy has only in-frame clones and leaves some out. This table has some 900,000 clones, approximately 80% appearing once. Sequencing input: memory CD4+ T cells sorted from blood. The sample's subset: CD45RA-negative fraction. Every receptor here comes from a man between 18 and 35 years old in good health.

The V call is TRBV9, the J call TRBJ2-3, with D unresolved. V lost 0 bases to trimming and J lost 5 bases, with 7 bases between them. The CDR3 length is 13 residues. Germline V gene lookup returns CDR1 SGDLS and CDR2 YYNGEE. CDR3 loop: CASSVVALDTQYF. In nucleotides, the CDR3 is TGTGCCAGCAGCGTAGTGGCTTTAGATACGCAGTATTTT.

This clone was seen repeatedly, ten times or more. CDR3 nucleotide sequence: TGTGCCATCAGTGATGGAAGCGGGGGGGCAACAGATACGCAGTATTTT. Its protein product is CAISDGSGGATDTQYF. The chain joins TRBV10-3 to TRBJ2-3; 10 nucleotides align to TRBD2. The germline CDR1 and CDR2 sequences are ENHRY and SYGVKD. CDR3 size: 16 residues. J lost 3 bases, V lost 3 bases, and 6 bases had no gene match.